These T cell receptor beta chains were read from a single sample in a study of cytomegalovirus exposure and HLA in healthy donors. The method was immunoSEQ multiplex PCR; TCRdb's version includes in-frame clones alone and lacks a portion of them. Counted here are about 200,000 clones, over 65% occurring once; the ten biggest clones make up about 2.8%. Sequenced sample: PBMCs. The receptors come from a woman under 40 in good health and CMV-seronegative. CDR3s include the opening cysteine and the closing phenylalanine or tryptophan. Each record gives: V gene, J gene, D gene, clone size, CDR3 protein, CDR3 DNA. A D gene is named only where the DNA matches it firmly. Clone sizes are given selectively: once, few, many, or a class where the clone is expanded.

TRBV6-6	TRBJ1-2	TRBD1	-	CASSYYRGLDYGYTF	TGTGCCAGCAGTTATTACAGGGGGCTGGACTATGGCTACACCTTC
TRBV9	TRBJ2-2	TRBD1	-	CASSRGGTGESGELFF	TGTGCCAGCAGCCGAGGAGGGACAGGGGAGAGCGGGGAGCTGTTTTTT
TRBV19	TRBJ2-3	TRBD2	-	CATTPRLAGLPDTQYF	TGTGCCACCACGCCGAGACTAGCGGGATTACCGGATACGCAGTATTTT
TRBV4-2	TRBJ2-2	-	-	CASSQIGQTFINTGELFF	TGTGCCAGCAGCCAAATCGGACAGACCTTTATTAACACCGGGGAGCTGTTTTTT
TRBV28	TRBJ2-3	TRBD2	-	CASSLSGRRTDTQYF	TGTGCCAGCAGCCTTAGCGGGAGGCGGACAGATACGCAGTATTTT
TRBV7-2	TRBJ1-2	TRBD1	few	CASSLVAGGDRHGYTF	TGTGCCAGCAGCTTAGTCGCGGGAGGGGACAGACATGGCTACACCTTC
TRBV6-1	TRBJ1-2	-	-	CASTRDRIYGYTF	TGTGCCAGCACCCGAGACAGGATCTATGGCTACACCTTC
TRBV5-4	TRBJ2-3	TRBD2	-	CASSPATSGSTDTQYF	TGTGCCAGCAGCCCTGCGACTAGCGGAAGCACAGATACGCAGTATTTT
TRBV29-1	TRBJ2-7	TRBD1	-	CSAEDRVGEQYF	TGCAGCGCGGAGGACAGGGTTGGGGAGCAGTACTTC
TRBV23-1	TRBJ2-1	TRBD1	-	CASSQSSGWDRGANEQFF	TGCGCCAGCAGTCAATCGAGCGGGTGGGACAGGGGGGCGAATGAGCAGTTCTTC
TRBV18	TRBJ1-2	-	-	CASSLGNGYPF	TGTGCCAGCTCCCTGGGCAATGGCTACCCCTTC
TRBV7-6	TRBJ2-7	-	once	CASSAGPSYEQYF	TGTGCCAGCAGCGCCGGTCCCTCCTACGAGCAGTACTTC
TRBV2	TRBJ2-1	TRBD1	once	CASSEPGTGGYNEQFF	TGTGCCAGCAGTGAACCTGGGACAGGGGGTTACAATGAGCAGTTCTTC
TRBV19	TRBJ1-5	TRBD1	once	CASNTYRDRGNQPQHF	TGTGCCAGTAATACTTACCGGGACAGGGGCAATCAGCCCCAGCATTTT
TRBV11-2	TRBJ2-5	-	-	CASSVKETQYF	TGTGCCAGCAGCGTAAAAGAGACCCAGTACTTC
TRBV6-5	TRBJ2-7	-	-	CASGRGTPGQYF	TGTGCCAGCGGACGAGGGACACCCGGCCAGTACTTC
TRBV30	TRBJ2-3	TRBD2	-	CAWSPGAGEGDTQYF	TGTGCCTGGAGCCCCGGGGCGGGGGAAGGAGATACGCAGTATTTT
TRBV20-1	TRBJ1-2	-	-	CSARENYGYTF	TGCAGTGCTCGCGAAAACTATGGCTACACCTTC
TRBV12-5	TRBJ2-7	-	-	CASGAYEQYF	TGTGCTAGTGGAGCATACGAGCAGTACTTC
TRBV30	TRBJ2-3	TRBD2	-	CACSGGGLGDTQYF	TGTGCCTGCTCGGGGGGGGGCCTGGGAGATACGCAGTATTTT
TRBV6-4	TRBJ1-2	-	-	CASSATGTSPGGYTF	TGTGCCAGCAGTGCCACAGGGACCTCACCCGGGGGCTACACCTTC
TRBV6-5	TRBJ2-5	-	-	CASSYVGGFRGETQYF	TGTGCCAGCAGTTACGTTGGGGGTTTCAGGGGAGAGACCCAGTACTTC
TRBV7-8	TRBJ2-4	TRBD2	-	CASSPTAGGLKNIQYF	TGTGCCAGCAGCCCAACAGCGGGGGGACTCAAAAACATTCAGTACTTC
TRBV5-4	TRBJ1-2	TRBD1	-	CASKGTGGGYGYTF	TGTGCCAGCAAGGGGACAGGGGGCGGTTATGGCTACACCTTC
TRBV28	TRBJ2-1	-	-	CASSNAGATIRNEQFF	TGTGCCAGCAGTAATGCAGGGGCCACGATCAGAAATGAGCAGTTCTTC
TRBV2	TRBJ2-5	-	-	CASSSGLKYF	TGTGCCAGCAGTTCGGGACTGAAGTACTTC
TRBV6-5	TRBJ2-7	TRBD1	-	CASSYDRGYEQYF	TGTGCCAGCAGTTATGACAGGGGATACGAGCAGTACTTC
TRBV5-1	TRBJ2-5	-	-	CASSLGGRGETQYF	TGCGCCAGCAGCTTGGGGGGGCGTGGGGAGACCCAGTACTTC
TRBV5-1	TRBJ2-5	TRBD2	few	CASSSLAGGLSEETQYF	TGCGCCAGCAGCTCACTAGCGGGGGGCCTCTCGGAAGAGACCCAGTACTTC
TRBV19	TRBJ1-3	-	few	CASSATGWTGNTIYF	TGTGCCAGTAGTGCCACAGGATGGACTGGAAACACCATATATTTT
TRBV5-1	TRBJ2-7	TRBD2	-	CASSSPGLEPPYEQYF	TGCGCCAGCAGCTCTCCGGGACTAGAGCCACCCTACGAGCAGTACTTC
TRBV19	TRBJ2-7	TRBD2	-	CASRPRGTSGPRYF	TGTGCCAGTAGGCCCAGGGGGACTAGCGGTCCTAGGTACTTC
TRBV5-1	TRBJ2-7	TRBD1	-	CASSARDRDEQYF	TGCGCCAGCAGCGCCCGGGACAGGGACGAGCAGTACTTC
TRBV10-3	TRBJ2-1	TRBD2	-	CAISENSGNEQFF	TGTGCCATCAGTGAAAATAGCGGGAATGAGCAGTTCTTC
TRBV19	TRBJ2-3	-	-	CASSTTSGADTQYF	TGTGCCAGTAGTACAACATCAGGCGCAGATACGCAGTATTTT
TRBV10-3	TRBJ2-2	TRBD1	-	CATGPGQGGSGELFF	TGTGCCACCGGTCCGGGACAGGGGGGATCCGGGGAGCTGTTTTTT
TRBV7-2	TRBJ1-2	TRBD1	-	CASSLVGTALNYGYTF	TGTGCCAGCAGTCTAGTGGGGACAGCTCTTAACTATGGCTACACCTTC
TRBV19	TRBJ2-3	TRBD2	-	CASSITGTSGRSDTQYF	TGTGCCAGTAGTATAACCGGGACTAGCGGGAGATCAGATACGCAGTATTTT
TRBV9	TRBJ2-1	-	-	CASSADSLPYREQFF	TGTGCCAGCAGCGCAGACAGCTTACCTTATCGGGAGCAGTTCTTC
TRBV9	TRBJ2-5	-	-	CASSASETQYF	TGTGCCAGCAGCGCCTCTGAGACCCAGTACTTC
TRBV7-2	TRBJ2-7	-	-	CASSISRQPYEQYF	TGTGCCAGCAGCATATCCCGACAGCCCTACGAGCAGTACTTC
TRBV2	TRBJ2-1	TRBD2	-	CASKGLAGDSYNEQFF	TGTGCCAGCAAGGGACTAGCGGGCGACTCCTACAATGAGCAGTTCTTC
TRBV11-2	TRBJ2-1	-	-	CASSLENANGFF	TGTGCCAGCAGCTTAGAGAACGCAAACGGGTTCTTC
TRBV27	TRBJ1-5	-	few	CASSWAGDKPQHF	TGTGCCAGCAGTTGGGCAGGTGATAAGCCCCAGCATTTT
TRBV30	TRBJ2-5	-	-	CAWKRLPQETQYF	TGTGCCTGGAAGAGACTACCCCAAGAGACCCAGTACTTC
TRBV9	TRBJ2-4	TRBD1	-	CASSVGDRELDIQYF	TGTGCCAGCAGCGTAGGAGACAGGGAGCTGGACATTCAGTACTTC
TRBV7-9	TRBJ1-1	TRBD1	-	CSSRQGGTEAFF	TGTTCCAGCAGACAGGGGGGCACTGAAGCTTTCTTT
TRBV28	TRBJ2-3	TRBD2	-	CASSSPGTSGVDTQYF	TGTGCCAGCAGTTCCCCTGGGACTAGCGGGGTAGATACGCAGTATTTT
TRBV6-5	TRBJ1-4	-	once	CASSYGGTVNEKLFF	TGTGCCAGCAGTTACGGAGGGACGGTAAATGAAAAACTGTTTTTT
TRBV10-3	TRBJ1-5	-	-	CAIGPNAGNQPQHF	TGTGCCATCGGGCCCAATGCTGGCAATCAGCCCCAGCATTTT
TRBV2	TRBJ1-1	-	-	CASSYLRTENTEAFF	TGTGCCAGCAGTTATCTAAGGACTGAGAACACTGAAGCTTTCTTT
TRBV4-1	TRBJ2-3	-	-	CASSQKGDTDTQYF	TGCGCCAGCAGCCAAAAAGGGGATACAGATACGCAGTATTTT
TRBV7-9	TRBJ1-2	-	once	CASSTFQGKNGYTF	TGTGCCAGCAGCACATTCCAGGGAAAAAATGGCTACACCTTC
TRBV7-2	TRBJ1-5	-	-	CASSYNSGVDQPQHF	TGTGCCAGCAGCTACAACAGCGGGGTCGATCAGCCCCAGCATTTT
TRBV7-9	TRBJ2-3	TRBD2	-	CASVSLAGSTDTQYF	TGTGCCAGCGTGTCCCTAGCGGGAAGCACAGATACGCAGTATTTT
TRBV27	TRBJ2-4	-	-	CASRAGTYQNIQYF	TGTGCCAGCAGGGCCGGGACTTACCAAAACATTCAGTACTTC
TRBV11-2	TRBJ2-7	TRBD2	-	CASSLGTSGYYEQYF	TGTGCCAGCAGCTTAGGGACTAGCGGATACTACGAGCAGTACTTC
TRBV7-8	TRBJ1-2	-	-	CASSLAYSAGRINYGYTF	TGTGCCAGCAGCTTAGCGTATTCGGCAGGGAGGATTAACTATGGCTACACCTTC
TRBV30	TRBJ1-3	-	-	CAWSAGSSGNTIYF	TGTGCCTGGAGTGCCGGGAGCTCTGGAAACACCATATATTTT
TRBV6-1	TRBJ2-7	-	-	CASSAGHTIYEQYF	TGTGCCAGCAGTGCTGGACACACGATCTACGAGCAGTACTTC